A single sample gave rise to the 16 T cell receptor beta chains below, sequenced in a study of memory CD4+ T cells and cytomegalovirus serostatus. The sort gate was single viable CD3+CD4+CD8-CD45RO+ cells for memory CD4+ T cells. Some clones are missing from TCRdb's copy, which holds only in-frame ones; the method was immunoSEQ multiplex PCR. The table has roughly 50,000 clones, roughly 84% seen once; the top ten hold roughly 0.5%. Sequencing was performed on memory CD4+ T cells from blood. The receptor set was obtained from an adult in good health and CMV-seronegative. Some clones in this sample may be carry-over from other donors' samples.

The rearrangement uses TRBV7-9 and TRBJ2-1; D gene ambiguous. The CDR3 has 10 amino acids. From germline, CDR1 is SEHNR and CDR2 FQNEAQ (reference sequence). The germline V and J ends were trimmed by 6 bases and 14 bases, with 11 bases remaining between them. The CDR3 reads CASSPEDEFF. The DNA of the CDR3 is TGTGCCAGCAGTCCTGAGGATGAGTTCTTC.

The chain is built from TRBV28 and TRBJ1-1; D not resolved. The CDR3 runs to 11 residues. Germline CDR1 and CDR2: MDHEN and SYDVKM. V lost 7 bases and J lost 5, with 8 bases in between. This chain's CDR3 is CASTLRTEAFF. CDR3 nucleotides: TGTGCCAGCACACTTAGGACTGAAGCTTTCTTT.

The chain employs TRBV29-1 and TRBJ2-3; 7 nucleotides line up with TRBD2. From germline, CDR1 is SQVTM and CDR2 ANQGSEA. V lost 7 bases, J lost 3 bases, and 10 bases stayed unmatched. The CDR3 length is 14 residues. The CDR3 reads CSATGEGRTDTQYF. The CDR3 DNA is TGCAGCGCCACTGGGGAGGGCCGTACAGATACGCAGTATTTT.

Details on this clone: One end of the junction varies from germline; a read error may be responsible. V and J are TRBV6-1 and TRBJ2-1; the D gene is possibly TRBD2 (5 bases). The CDR3 loop spans 13 amino acids. The germline V gene has CDR1 MNHNS and CDR2 SASEGT. The CDR3 here is CASIETGRGEQFF. CDR3 in DNA: TGTGCCAGCATTGAAACGGGGAGAGGTGAGCAGTTCTTC.

This clone appeared a few times. V gene TRBV5-6 combines with J gene TRBJ2-7, with TRBD2 matching 10 bases. This CDR3 is 15 amino acids long. The ends lost 1 base at V and 9 bases at J; junction bases unmatched: 10. Germline CDR1 is SGHDT and CDR2 is YYEEEE. CDR3 DNA sequence: TGTGCCAGCAGCTTGACGTCTAGCGGGAGCTTAAGGCAGTACTTC. It encodes CASSLTSSGSLRQYF.

The chain is built from TRBV13 and TRBJ2-5; weak D call: TRBD2 (5 bases). V lost 5 bases and J 9 bases, leaving 16 bases between the germline ends. CDR1 and CDR2 (germline): PRHDT, FYEKMQ (reference sequence). CDR3 length: 13 residues. The CDR3 DNA is TGTGCCAGCAGCCCCCCAACGGGAAGGCCCCAGTACTTC. This gives the protein CASSPPTGRPQYF.

The CDR3 region has the DNA TGTGCCAGTACCGAGGGTCGCGGGGCCTACGAGCAGTACTTC. Amino acids: CASTEGRGAYEQYF. The chain combines TRBV19 with TRBJ2-7; TRBD2 is a possible D gene (6 bases). CDR3 length: 14 residues. The V end was cut by 7 bases, the J end by 2 bases, with 15 bases between. Germline lookup yields CDR1 LNHDA and CDR2 SQIVND (reference sequence).

The V gene is TRBV7-3, the J gene TRBJ1-6, with no clear D. The CDR3 is made up of 15 amino acids. Trimming cost V 0 bases and J 7 bases, with 10 bases left between them. Germline CDR1 SGHTA, CDR2 FQGTGA. This CDR3 reads CASSLTMDANSPLHF. In DNA, the CDR3 is TGTGCCAGCAGCTTAACGATGGACGCCAATTCACCCCTCCACTTT.

J is TRBJ2-3 and V is TRBV19; TRBD1 agrees at 7 bases. The germline gives CDR1 LNHDA, CDR2 SQIVND (reference sequence). After removal of 5 bases from V and 4 bases from J, the junction contained 6 bases not matched to a gene. The CDR3 is made up of 14 amino acids. The CDR3 spells CASSLQGDADTQYF. The DNA for the CDR3 is TGTGCCAGTAGTCTCCAGGGGGATGCAGATACGCAGTATTTT. The full variable domain, completed using reference TRBV19 and TRBJ2-3, is DGGITQSPKYLFRKEGQNVTLSCEQNLNHDAMYWYRQDPGQGLRLIYYSQIVNDFQKGDIAEGYSVSREKKESFPLTVTSAQKNPTAFYLCASSLQGDADTQYFGPGTRLTVL.

The V call is TRBV15, the J call TRBJ1-1; possible D gene TRBD1, 6 bases. The V and J ends lost 2 bases and 0 bases respectively, with 13 bases between them. Germline V gene data show CDR1 as LNHNV and CDR2 as YYDKDF (reference sequence). The CDR3 extends over 16 amino acids. For the CDR3, the DNA is TGTGCCACCAGCAGACCACCGGGACACCTGAACACTGAAGCTTTCTTT. Encoded protein: CATSRPPGHLNTEAFF.

The chain employs TRBV6-5 and TRBJ2-7; no clear D. With 6 bases removed from V and 6 bases from J, the gap between germline ends came to 21 bases. CDR1 is MNHEY and CDR2 is SVGAGI in the germline V gene. The CDR3 runs 15 residues. The chain's CDR3 is CASRPPGSASVEQYF. In DNA form, the CDR3 reads TGTGCCAGCAGACCCCCCGGGTCCGCGTCCGTCGAGCAGTACTTC.

The chain recombines TRBV7-3 with TRBJ2-1, with 8 bases matching TRBD2. The germline gives CDR1 SGHTA, CDR2 FQGTGA. V lost 5 bases and J lost 8; bases outside the gene matches: 11. The length of the CDR3 is 15 residues. DNA of the CDR3: TGTGCCAGCAGCCGCCGGGAGGGCCCCTATGATGAGCAGTTCTTC. This gives the protein CASSRREGPYDEQFF. Full variable domain (outside the CDR3, taken from reference TRBV7-3 and TRBJ2-1): GAGVSQTPSNKVTEKGKYVELRCDPISGHTALYWYRQSLGQGPEFLIYFQGTGAADDSGLPNDRFFAVRPEGSVSTLKIQRTERGDSAVYLCASSRREGPYDEQFFGPGTRLTVL.

This chain uses TRBV14 with TRBJ1-1, with TRBD1 matching over 7 bases. The CDR3 is 15 amino acids. V lost 5 bases, J lost 5 bases, and 11 bases stayed unmatched. Per the germline V gene, CDR1 is SGHDN and CDR2 is FVKESK. This CDR3 is CASSLEGGAYTEAFF. In nucleotides, the CDR3 is TGTGCCAGCAGCTTAGAAGGGGGCGCGTATACTGAAGCTTTCTTT. Based on the CDR3 plus reference TRBV14 and TRBJ1-1, the full variable domain is EAGVTQFPSHSVIEKGQTVTLRCDPISGHDNLYWYRRVMGKEIKFLLHFVKESKQDESGMPNNRFLAERTGGTYSTLKVQPAELEDSGVYFCASSLEGGAYTEAFFGQGTRLTVV.

The V call is TRBV19, the J call TRBJ1-1; D possibly corresponds to TRBD1 (5 bases). Germline V gene data show CDR1 as LNHDA and CDR2 as SQIVND (reference sequence). Trimming took off 7 bases at V and 4 bases at J, with 19 bases between the two ends. The CDR3 sequence is 15 residues long. Written as DNA, the CDR3 is TGTGCCAGTACCGATGCCGGGGGAGTTAGCACTGAAGCTTTCTTT. This gives the protein CASTDAGGVSTEAFF.

The rearrangement joins TRBV4-2 to TRBJ2-7; the D gene is possibly TRBD1 (5 bases). V shed 0 bases and J shed 0 bases, with 12 bases lying between them. From germline, CDR1 is LGHNA and CDR2 YNFKEQ. CDR3 length: 16 amino acids. CDR3 loop: CASSQDAGMHSYEQYF. The CDR3 DNA is TGTGCCAGCAGCCAAGACGCAGGGATGCACTCCTACGAGCAGTACTTC.

The chain uses TRBV7-2 and TRBJ1-2, with a weak D call TRBD1 (6 bases). This CDR3 is 14 amino acids long. Germline V gives CDR1 SGHTA, CDR2 FQGNSA. V lost 6 bases and J lost 4, with 15 bases in between. The DNA of the CDR3 is TGTGCCAGCAGTTCTAGGATGGACAGCTATGGCTACACCTTC. This codes for CASSSRMDSYGYTF.